The 21 T cell receptor beta chains below all came from one sample that was sequenced in a study of cytomegalovirus exposure and HLA in healthy donors. The PCR ran on 60 Vbeta and 13 Jbeta primers. Using immunoSEQ multiplex PCR, the repertoire was profiled, and TCRdb retains in-frame clones only, with some absent. The sample lists about 82,000 clones, approximately 80% seen once, with approximately 3.2% in the top ten. What was sequenced was PBMCs. The receptors come from a man between 50 and 59 years old in good health and CMV-seronegative.

The genes are TRBV6-1 and TRBJ2-5; TRBD2 matches at 7 bases. Matching the DNA end better, TRBJ2-7 makes the J call doubtful. The CDR3 loop spans 15 amino acids. Germline V gene sequence: CDR1 MNHNS, CDR2 SASEGT. The CDR3 protein is CASRTDGGNRYEQYF. The CDR3 DNA sequence: TGTGCCAGCAGAACCGACGGGGGGAACAGATACGAGCAGTACTTC.

The CDR3 bases are TGTGCCAGCAGCCGCCGGAGCACGGGTGAGGCAGATACGCAGTATTTT. As protein: CASSRRSTGEADTQYF. The chain uses TRBV7-6 and TRBJ2-3, with D unresolved. The V gene's germline CDR1 is SGHVS and CDR2 FNYEAQ. CDR3 size: 16 residues. V was shortened by 5 bases and J by 4 bases, with 19 bases between the two germline ends.

The chain employs TRBV6-5 and TRBJ1-5, with no clear D. Germline V gives CDR1 MNHEY, CDR2 SVGAGI. V was cut by 0 bases and J by 2 bases, with 8 bases left in between. CDR3 length: 15 residues. The CDR3 sequence is CASSYSSQGNQPQHF. The CDR3 DNA sequence: TGTGCCAGCAGTTACTCGTCGCAGGGCAATCAGCCCCAGCATTTT.

This chain connects TRBV9 to TRBJ1-5, with a possible D match to TRBD1 (5 bases). The V end lost 2 bases, the J end lost 4 bases, and 16 bases lay between the germline ends. The CDR3 is 16 residues long. Germline CDR1 is SGDLS and CDR2 is YYNGEE. The CDR3 nucleotides are TGTGCCAGCAGCGTCTCCCCCACAGGTAAGAATCAGCCCCAGCATTTT. This gives the protein CASSVSPTGKNQPQHF.

CDR3: CASSPKSGGEQYF. The CDR3 DNA reads TGTGCCAGCTCACCAAAAAGCGGGGGGGAGCAGTACTTC. The chain is built from TRBV18 and TRBJ2-7; 9 nucleotides align to TRBD2. The CDR3 has 13 residues. The germline CDR1 and CDR2 sequences are KGHSH and LQKENI. V was clipped by 2 bases and J by 7 bases; unmatched bases: 3.

The rearrangement uses TRBV12-5 and TRBJ2-5, with a possible D match to TRBD1 (6 bases). This CDR3 contains 15 residues. Deletions cut 3 bases from V and 2 bases from J, with 13 bases between. Germline-derived CDR1 and CDR2 are LGHNT and FRNRAP. CDR3 DNA sequence: TGTGCTAGTGGTTTTCTGGGTAGGGGGCAAGAGACCCAGTACTTC. Translation: CASGFLGRGQETQYF.

This clone was observed a few times. The chain joins TRBV18 to TRBJ2-5; 10 bases align to TRBD2. The V and J ends lost 2 bases and 2 bases, in that order; junction bases with no gene match: 2. The germline V gene has CDR1 KGHSH and CDR2 LQKENI. This CDR3 comprises 15 residues. The CDR3, as DNA: TGTGCCAGCTCACCATCTAGCGGGGGACAAGAGACCCAGTACTTC. Translated: CASSPSSGGQETQYF. Full variable domain (outside the CDR3, taken from reference TRBV18 and TRBJ2-5): NAGVMQNPRHLVRRRGQEARLRCSPMKGHSHVYWYRQLPEEGLKFMVYLQKENIIDESGMPKERFSAEFPKEGPSILRIQQVVRGDSAAYFCASSPSSGGQETQYFGPGTRLLVL.

This clone was observed a handful of times. The chain recombines TRBV5-1 with TRBJ2-4, with 15 bases matching TRBD2. Germline loops: CDR1 SGHRS, CDR2 YFSETQ. The CDR3 consists of 16 residues. The trim removed 4 bases at V and 8 bases at J, leaving 7 bases unmatched. CDR3 coding DNA: TGCGCCAGCAGCCCCGGGACTAGCGGGGGGAGGGACATTCAGTACTTC. Its protein is CASSPGTSGGRDIQYF.

In DNA form, the CDR3 reads TGTGCCAGCAGGTACACAGGGGGTTCTGGCAATGAGCAGTTCTTC. Translating it yields CASRYTGGSGNEQFF. The chain has TRBV7-3 and TRBJ2-1; TRBD1 aligns across 8 bases. The CDR3 totals 15 residues. Germline CDR1 SGHTA, CDR2 FQGTGA. With 6 bases clipped from V and 6 bases from J, the junction kept 10 bases outside the gene matches.

This rearrangement joins TRBV30 to TRBJ1-5; a weak D match, TRBD1 (6 bases). The germline V gene encodes CDR1 GTSNPN and CDR2 SVGIG (reference sequence). The V gene lost 2 bases and the J gene lost 6 bases, with 20 bases spanning the gap. There are 16 residues in the CDR3. The CDR3 bases are TGTGCCTGGAGTCGCAGGGGCCAAGTCTCAATTCAGCCCCAGCATTTT. Its translation is CAWSRRGQVSIQPQHF.

This rearrangement joins TRBV7-2 to TRBJ2-7, with 8 bases fitting TRBD1. The germline V gene has CDR1 SGHTA and CDR2 FQGNSA. The V segment lost 2 bases and the J segment 3 bases; nucleotides outside the gene matches: 9. This CDR3 spans 16 amino acids. CDR3 sequence (DNA): TGTGCCAGCAGCTTATCGACAGGGGCGGGTTACTACGAGCAGTACTTC. Protein product: CASSLSTGAGYYEQYF.

This chain connects TRBV30 to TRBJ2-5; no clear D gene. This CDR3 has 10 amino acids. V lost 5 bases to trimming and J lost 6 bases, with 7 bases between them. The germline V gene has CDR1 GTSNPN and CDR2 SVGIG (reference sequence). The CDR3 sequence is CAWATQTQYF. The DNA for the CDR3 is TGTGCCTGGGCAACACAGACCCAGTACTTC.

V and J are TRBV27 and TRBJ2-3, with TRBD2 matching over 7 bases. CDR1 and CDR2 (germline): MNHEY, SMNVEV (reference sequence). CDR3 length: 14 amino acids. Trimming cost V 6 bases and J 4 bases; bases outside gene matches: 7. The CDR3 is CASRGEGFADTQYF. CDR3 bases: TGTGCCAGCAGGGGGGAGGGGTTTGCAGATACGCAGTATTTT.

This sequence joins TRBV11-3 and TRBJ1-2; a weak D match, TRBD1 (5 bases). V lost 1 base, J lost 8 bases, and 11 bases lay in between. The germline V gene has CDR1 SGHNT and CDR2 YENEEA. This CDR3 is 13 amino acids long. DNA for the CDR3: TGTGCCAGCAGCTTAGTGGCAGGGCGAGGCTACACCTTC. Translated, it gives CASSLVAGRGYTF. The full variable domain, completed using reference TRBV11-3 and TRBJ1-2, is EAGVVQSPRYKIIEKKQPVAFWCNPISGHNTLYWYLQNLGQGPELLIRYENEEAVDDSQLPKDRFSAERLKGVDSTLKIQPAELGDSAVYLCASSLVAGRGYTFGSGTRLTVV.

V is TRBV12-5 and J is TRBJ1-3, with a tentative D call TRBD1 (6 bases). V lost 7 bases and J lost 3, with 19 bases in between. The CDR3 is 16 amino acids. Germline lookup yields CDR1 LGHNT and CDR2 FRNRAP. DNA for the CDR3: TGTGCTAGTGTCCCCACCCGGGGGGCAGGTGGAAACACCATATATTTT. It is translated as CASVPTRGAGGNTIYF.

The chain recombines TRBV5-1 with TRBJ1-3; unclear D gene. Germline V CDR1 and CDR2: SGHRS, YFSETQ. V lost 0 bases and J lost 0, with 7 bases in between. This CDR3 comprises 15 residues. The CDR3 region has the DNA TGCGCCAGCAGCTTGGGCGGGAGCTCTGGAAACACCATATATTTT. Translated, it gives CASSLGGSSGNTIYF.

The chain links TRBV28 to TRBJ1-1; a possible D gene is TRBD1 (6 bases). Trimming left V 6 bases short and J 1 base short, with 12 bases between. The germline gives CDR1 MDHEN, CDR2 SYDVKM. The CDR3 covers 14 residues. The CDR3 is CASRSGTPNTEAFF. The CDR3 DNA follows: TGTGCCAGCAGGTCCGGGACACCGAACACTGAAGCTTTCTTT.

The gene calls are TRBV18 and TRBJ1-4; possibly TRBD1 for D (5 bases). The CDR3 loop spans 15 amino acids. The germline gives CDR1 KGHSH, CDR2 LQKENI. The V and J ends lost 3 bases and 4 bases respectively, with 12 bases between them. CDR3 sequence (DNA): TGTGCCAGCTCACCCACCGGGGGGGGTAATGAAAAACTGTTTTTT. It specifies CASSPTGGGNEKLFF.

The chain links TRBV7-2 to TRBJ1-2; D is perhaps TRBD1 (5 bases). The germline V and J ends were trimmed by 1 base and 0 bases, with 12 bases remaining between them. Germline V CDR1 and CDR2: SGHTA, FQGNSA. This CDR3 has 16 amino acids. The CDR3 sequence is CASSLVAGPANYGYTF. In DNA, the CDR3 is TGTGCCAGCAGCTTAGTGGCAGGGCCAGCTAACTATGGCTACACCTTC. The full variable domain, its missing parts supplied by reference TRBV7-2 and TRBJ1-2, is GAGVSQSPSNKVTEKGKDVELRCDPISGHTALYWYRQSLGQGLEFLIYFQGNSAPDKSGLPSDRFSAERTGGSVSTLTIQRTQQEDSAVYLCASSLVAGPANYGYTFGSGTRLTVV.

This clone was counted a few times. CDR3 sequence: CASSQPSGGLSEQFF. CDR3 bases: TGCGCCAGCAGCCAACCTAGCGGGGGCCTGAGTGAGCAGTTCTTC. The chain uses TRBV4-3 and TRBJ2-1; 10 bases are shared with TRBD2. CDR3 length equals 15 residues. Germline values: CDR1 LGHNA, CDR2 YSLEER. Trimming at V came to 2 bases and at J to 9 bases, leaving 7 bases not matched to a gene.

The J gene is TRBJ2-7, the V gene TRBV28; 9 nucleotides align to TRBD1. This CDR3 region has 14 residues. The ends lost 4 bases at V and 5 bases at J; junction bases unmatched: 6. Germline values: CDR1 MDHEN, CDR2 SYDVKM. The DNA for the CDR3 is TGTGCCAGCAGTTCCGGGGACAGGGAGAACGAGCAGTACTTC. Translated, it gives CASSSGDRENEQYF.